Presented here are 11 T cell receptor beta chains from one specimen sequenced in a study of shared clonotypes between healthy human individuals. The repertoire was sequenced with immunoSEQ multiplex PCR; TCRdb's copy has only in-frame clones and lacks some. The sample holds around 1,100,000 clones, approximately 80% seen once. The sample comprised memory CD4+ T cells from PBMCs. Sample subset: CD45RA-negative fraction. These receptors were collected from a man aged 18 to 29 in good health. Some clones in this sample may be carry-over from other donors' samples.

This clone turned up a few times. The chain couples TRBV5-6 to TRBJ2-7; D uncertain. The CDR3 contains 13 residues. With 0 bases removed from V and 2 bases from J, the gap between germline ends came to 6 bases. Germline V CDR1 and CDR2: SGHDT, YYEEEE. The CDR3 loop reads CASSLDRTYEQYF. CDR3 bases: TGTGCCAGCAGCTTGGATAGGACCTACGAGCAGTACTTC. The full variable domain, rest sourced from reference TRBV5-6 and TRBJ2-7, is DAGVTQSPTHLIKTRGQQVTLRCSPKSGHDTVSWYQQALGQGPQFIFQYYEEEERQRGNFPDRFSGHQFPNYSSELNVNALLLGDSALYLCASSLDRTYEQYFGPGTRLTVT.

The chain carries TRBV7-2 and TRBJ1-1, with 9 bases aligning to TRBD1. The CDR3 runs to 15 residues. Germline assignment: CDR1 SGHTA and CDR2 FQGNSA. After removal of 5 bases from V and 9 bases from J, the junction contained 13 bases not matched to a gene. CDR3 region: CASSPEQGAIGKAFF. The CDR3 region has the DNA TGTGCCAGCAGCCCAGAACAGGGGGCGATAGGTAAAGCTTTCTTT.

Only a few counts were recorded for this clone. This chain connects TRBV18 to TRBJ1-1; TRBD1 matches at 11 bases. The germline V gene encodes CDR1 KGHSH and CDR2 LQKENI. The trim removed 2 bases at V and 4 bases at J, leaving 6 bases unmatched. The CDR3 is made up of 16 amino acids. The CDR3 bases are TGTGCCAGCTCACCAGGGACAGGGGGGCGGTCCACTGAAGCTTTCTTT. This encodes CASSPGTGGRSTEAFF.

This chain uses TRBV7-2 with TRBJ2-4; 13 positions match TRBD2. In germline, CDR1 is SGHTA, CDR2 FQGNSA. CDR3 length equals 16 residues. The trim removed 3 bases at V and 6 bases at J, leaving 5 bases unmatched. CDR3 protein: CASSFAGTSGTNIQYF. The CDR3 region has the DNA TGTGCCAGCAGCTTCGCCGGGACTAGCGGGACAAACATTCAGTACTTC. Full variable domain (rest looked up from reference TRBV7-2 and TRBJ2-4): GAGVSQSPSNKVTEKGKDVELRCDPISGHTALYWYRQSLGQGLEFLIYFQGNSAPDKSGLPSDRFSAERTGGSVSTLTIQRTQQEDSAVYLCASSFAGTSGTNIQYFGAGTRLSVL.

The rearrangement joins TRBV30 to TRBJ2-1; possible D gene TRBD1, 8 bases. The germline V gene encodes CDR1 GTSNPN and CDR2 SVGIG (reference sequence). The CDR3 runs 14 residues. Trimming pared 1 base from V and 9 bases from J, leaving 16 bases between. CDR3 residues: CAWSAGQGGGEQFF. In DNA form, the CDR3 reads TGTGCCTGGAGTGCCGGACAGGGCGGGGGTGAGCAGTTCTTC.

This clone has only one observation. This chain connects TRBV6-1 to TRBJ2-5; D is perhaps TRBD2 (5 bases). The germline V gene has CDR1 MNHNS and CDR2 SASEGT. The CDR3 spans 15 residues. V lost 5 bases and J 2 bases, leaving 15 bases between the germline ends. CDR3 loop: CASSSRGGRQETQYF. The CDR3 DNA is TGTGCCAGCAGTTCACGGGGTGGGCGTCAAGAGACCCAGTACTTC.

This clone was seen just once. The chain has TRBV7-9 and TRBJ2-1; TRBD1 is a possible D gene (6 bases). V gave up 0 bases and J gave up 3 bases, with 12 bases separating them. The CDR3 runs to 16 residues. Germline V gene lookup returns CDR1 SEHNR and CDR2 FQNEAQ (reference sequence). CDR3 protein: CASSLAGQPRYNEQFF. The CDR3 DNA reads as TGTGCCAGCAGCTTAGCCGGACAGCCTCGCTACAATGAGCAGTTCTTC. The full variable domain, its missing parts supplied by reference TRBV7-9 and TRBJ2-1, is DTGVSQNPRHKITKRGQNVTFRCDPISEHNRLYWYRQTLGQGPEFLTYFQNEAQLEKSRLLSDRFSAERPKGSFSTLEIQRTEQGDSAMYLCASSLAGQPRYNEQFFGPGTRLTVL.

This clone turned up a few times. DNA of the CDR3: TGTGCCAGCAGCCCGGGGGCGTCGCGGGAAAAACTGTTTTTT. It codes for CASSPGASREKLFF. The rearrangement uses TRBV5-4 and TRBJ1-4, with D possibly TRBD1 on 6 matching bases. The V end lost 4 bases, the J end lost 8 bases, and 15 bases lay between the germline ends. Germline assignment: CDR1 SGHNT and CDR2 YYREEE (reference sequence). The CDR3 has 14 residues.

The V call is TRBV28, the J call TRBJ1-1; TRBD1 is a possible D gene (5 bases). CDR1 MDHEN and CDR2 SYDVKM come from the germline V gene. V gave up 2 bases and J gave up 11 bases, with 15 bases separating them. The CDR3 totals 13 residues. Here the CDR3 DNA reads TGTGCCAGCAGTTTAGGCCGGGGGGTTTCGGCTTTCTTT. This translates into CASSLGRGVSAFF.

CDR3 in DNA: TGCAGTGCTAGTGTCTGGGATACGCAGTATTTT. Its translation: CSASVWDTQYF. V usage is TRBV20-1 and J usage is TRBJ2-3; D ambiguous. Germline V lookup: CDR1 DFQATT, CDR2 SNEGSKA (reference sequence). Trimming shortened V by 3 bases and J by 6 bases, and 7 bases separated the two germline ends. CDR3 length: 11 amino acids.

This clone was counted ten times or more. This chain connects TRBV28 to TRBJ1-5, with 8 bases matching TRBD1. Per the germline V gene, CDR1 is MDHEN and CDR2 is SYDVKM. V shed 3 bases, J shed 5 bases, and the junction held 12 bases outside the gene matches. The CDR3 sequence is 17 residues long. The CDR3 loop reads CASSFYRTGLTDQPQHF. For the CDR3, the DNA is TGTGCCAGCAGTTTCTATCGGACAGGGCTGACGGATCAGCCCCAGCATTTT.